Below, 21 T cell receptor beta chains from the same sample are listed, as sequenced in a study of naive and memory T cell subsets. Four PCR rounds used nested alpha and beta constant region primers plus the SP2 primer. In TCRdb, the UMI-ligation and nested PCR reads were re-called with MiXCR into one record per CDR3 protein. The data hold under 25,000 distinct CDR3 sequences, with approximately 5.7% observed a single time. Treatment noted: skin biopsy from PPD injection site in Mantoux-positive individual. TCR cDNA received a 3' ligated oligonucleotide that carried a UMI. Here the sequenced sample was skin, taken from a tuberculin skin test site. The source of these receptors is an adult in good health.

This clonotype was found many times. The chain links TRBV28 to TRBJ2-1; a possible D gene is TRBD2 (5 bases). Germline lookup yields CDR1 MDHEN and CDR2 SYDVKM. Trimming shortened V by 5 bases and J by 0 bases, and 17 bases separated the two germline ends. CDR3 length: 17 residues. Written as DNA, the CDR3 is TGTGCCAGCAGTAGCCGTGAGCGGAGAAGCTCCTACAATGAGCAGTTCTTC. It yields the protein CASSSRERRSSYNEQFF.

This clonotype was picked up many times. The V and J genes are TRBV20-1 and TRBJ2-1; D unclear. Germline V gene sequence: CDR1 DFQATT, CDR2 SNEGSKA (reference sequence). V was pared by 4 bases and J by 0 bases, with 10 bases between. The CDR3 contains 14 residues. DNA of the CDR3: TGCAGTGCTATTTTTGAAAGCTCCTACAATGAGCAGTTCTTC. Amino acid sequence: CSAIFESSYNEQFF.

This clonotype was detected ten times or more. J is TRBJ1-1 and V is TRBV6-4; possible D gene TRBD1, 6 bases. The V end was cut by 5 bases, the J end by 5 bases, with 15 bases between. CDR3 size: 14 residues. The germline gives CDR1 MRHNA, CDR2 SNTAGT. The CDR3 sequence is CASSQGEQGTEAFF. DNA of the CDR3: TGTGCCAGCAGTCAAGGGGAACAGGGTACTGAAGCTTTCTTT.

The rearrangement links TRBV11-2 to TRBJ1-4; no clear D. The CDR3 has 13 residues. In germline, CDR1 is SGHAT, CDR2 FQNNGV. The V end was cut by 1 base, the J end by 8 bases, with 8 bases between. CDR3 sequence reads: CASSLGGREKLFF. CDR3 DNA: TGTGCCAGCAGCTTAGGAGGAAGAGAAAAACTGTTTTTT.

Many counts were recorded for this clonotype. The chain recombines TRBV7-6 with TRBJ2-7; unclear D gene. In germline, CDR1 is SGHVS, CDR2 FNYEAQ. This CDR3 has 14 residues. V was pared by 1 base and J by 5 bases, with 12 bases between. CDR3 nucleotide sequence: TGTGCCAGCAGCTTAGTCGGGCCTAAGAACGAGCAGTACTTC. Its translation is CASSLVGPKNEQYF.

This clonotype was seen only once. The CDR3 here is CASSLMGADTQYF. For the CDR3, the DNA is TGTGCCAGTAGTCTGATGGGAGCAGATACGCAGTATTTT. The gene calls are TRBV19 and TRBJ2-3, with D tentatively TRBD2 (5 bases). Germline values: CDR1 LNHDA, CDR2 SQIVND (reference sequence). The CDR3 covers 13 residues. With 5 bases removed from V and 4 bases from J, the gap between germline ends came to 10 bases.

This clonotype was recorded at least ten times. The CDR3 DNA sequence: TGTGCCAGCAGTTTAGAAACAGGGGGCGCCTACAATGAGCAGTTCTTC. Residues: CASSLETGGAYNEQFF. The chain combines TRBV27 with TRBJ2-1; 9 bases fit TRBD1. Germline loops: CDR1 MNHEY, CDR2 SMNVEV (reference sequence). V dropped 2 bases and J dropped 2; count of bases not matched to a gene: 4. The CDR3 extends over 16 amino acids.

This clonotype was observed at least ten times. This chain links TRBV3-1 with TRBJ2-1; 8 bases fit TRBD2. CDR1 is LGHDT and CDR2 is YNNKEL in the germline V gene (reference sequence). This CDR3 comprises 15 residues. V lost 4 bases and J lost 7; bases outside the gene matches: 9. This CDR3 is CASSPAGLGLNEQFF. The CDR3 DNA follows: TGTGCCAGCAGCCCCGCGGGACTAGGCTTAAATGAGCAGTTCTTC.

This clonotype was counted many times. The chain uses TRBV9 and TRBJ2-1, with 7 bases that match TRBD2. This CDR3 contains 13 residues. J gave up 9 bases and V 3 bases, and 6 bases lay outside the gene matches. Germline V lookup: CDR1 SGDLS, CDR2 YYNGEE. CDR3 sequence: CASSGTSFGEQFF. DNA for the CDR3: TGTGCCAGCAGCGGGACTAGTTTCGGTGAGCAGTTCTTC.

This sequence joins TRBV27 and TRBJ1-1; 8 bases align to TRBD1. Germline V CDR1 and CDR2: MNHEY, SMNVEV (reference sequence). The CDR3 consists of 14 residues. Trimming removed 6 bases from V and 5 bases from J; junction bases left unmatched: 8. CDR3 region: CASRETGERTEAFF. CDR3 in DNA: TGTGCCAGCAGGGAGACAGGGGAGAGAACTGAAGCTTTCTTT.

There are many counts of this clonotype. This chain connects TRBV13 to TRBJ2-7, with 8 nucleotides matching TRBD2. Germline V CDR1 and CDR2: PRHDT, FYEKMQ (reference sequence). Trimming removed 5 bases from V and 2 bases from J; junction bases left unmatched: 8. This CDR3 region has 15 residues. This CDR3 reads CASSQRSGRAYEQYF. In DNA, the CDR3 is TGTGCCAGCAGCCAGAGAAGCGGGAGAGCCTACGAGCAGTACTTC.

For this clonotype: A much bigger clone sits one base away, suggesting this may be a read error. This chain joins TRBV7-9 and TRBJ1-1; 9 positions agree with TRBD1. Looked up from germline, CDR1 is SEHNR and CDR2 is FQNEAQ (reference sequence). CDR3 length equals 14 residues. The CDR3 reads CTSRLTGGRAEAFF. The DNA of the CDR3 is TGTACCAGCAGACTTACAGGGGGCAGGGCTGAAGCTTTCTTT.

This chain connects TRBV3-1 to TRBJ1-4; tentative D call: TRBD1 (5 bases). Trimming removed 1 base at V and 4 bases at J, with 10 bases between. The CDR3 loop spans 15 amino acids. The germline CDR1 and CDR2 sequences are LGHDT and YNNKEL (reference sequence). Here the CDR3 reads CASSQVPGGNEKLFF. CDR3 sequence (DNA): TGTGCCAGCAGCCAAGTTCCGGGGGGTAATGAAAAACTGTTTTTT.

This clonotype was found many times. The gene calls are TRBV12-3 or TRBV12-4 and TRBJ2-5; 9 positions agree with TRBD2. V lost 7 bases to trimming and J lost 5 bases; unmatched junction nucleotides: 14. There are 16 residues in the CDR3. The CDR3 loop is CASKFAGGPAGETQYF. The CDR3 DNA is TGTGCCAGCAAGTTCGCGGGAGGGCCTGCAGGGGAGACCCAGTACTTC.

This clonotype was recorded at least ten times. The chain links TRBV18 to TRBJ2-3; 7 nucleotides align to TRBD2. Germline lookup yields CDR1 KGHSH and CDR2 LQKENI. V gave up 1 base and J gave up 2 bases; unmatched junction bases: 6. The CDR3 extends over 16 amino acids. The CDR3 sequence: CASSPLGGGYTDTQYF. CDR3 DNA: TGTGCCAGCTCACCACTTGGCGGGGGTTACACAGATACGCAGTATTTT.

There are many counts of this clonotype. The chain combines TRBV6-2 or TRBV6-3 with TRBJ2-3; 11 bases map to TRBD1. V was clipped by 6 bases and J by 4 bases; unmatched bases: 9. CDR3 length: 16 residues. Germline V gene data show CDR1 as MNHEY and CDR2 as SVGEGT. CDR3 DNA: TGTGCCAGCAGCGAATCCCCGGGACAGGGGGCAGATACGCAGTATTTT. Protein: CASSESPGQGADTQYF.

This clonotype was counted many times. This chain links TRBV4-2 with TRBJ2-7; D may be TRBD2 (5 bases). The CDR3 is 17 residues long. Germline CDR1 LGHNA, CDR2 YNFKEQ. Trimming pared 0 bases from V and 3 bases from J, leaving 18 bases between. CDR3 DNA sequence: TGTGCCAGCAGCCAAGAAAGCTCGGGAAGAGGGTACTACGAGCAGTACTTC. Protein sequence: CASSQESSGRGYYEQYF.

There are many counts of this clonotype. The chain carries TRBV12-3 or TRBV12-4 and TRBJ2-6; D is unclear. V shed 5 bases and J shed 1 base, with 9 bases lying between them. This CDR3 region has 15 residues. The CDR3 reads CASSPDGSGANVLTF. Written as DNA, the CDR3 is TGTGCCAGCAGTCCCGATGGGTCTGGGGCCAACGTCCTGACTTTC.

This clonotype was detected many times. This sequence joins TRBV12-3 or TRBV12-4 and TRBJ2-1, with D unclear. The CDR3 consists of 14 residues. Trimming took off 3 bases at V and 1 base at J, with 7 bases between the two ends. This chain's CDR3 is CASSLRRSYNEQFF. CDR3 bases: TGTGCCAGCAGTTTGAGAAGGTCCTACAATGAGCAGTTCTTC.

This clonotype was recorded many times. The V call is TRBV27, the J call TRBJ1-1; D gene uncertain. This CDR3 has 13 amino acids. V was pared by 5 bases and J by 4 bases, with 11 bases between. CDR1 and CDR2 from the germline V gene are MNHEY and SMNVEV (reference sequence). This CDR3 is CASSGTVSTEAFF. In DNA, the CDR3 is TGTGCCAGCAGTGGTACAGTCAGCACTGAAGCTTTCTTT.

This clonotype was picked up many times. This chain links TRBV9 with TRBJ2-7, with D possibly being TRBD1 or TRBD2 (5 bases each). The CDR3 sequence is 14 residues long. Trimming removed 4 bases from V and 5 bases from J, with 16 bases in between. Germline V gene data show CDR1 as SGDLS and CDR2 as YYNGEE. The CDR3 nucleotides read TGTGCCAGCAGCATGGACTCAGCAGGGAACGAGCAGTACTTC. It codes for CASSMDSAGNEQYF.